Shown below are 23 T cell receptor beta chains from a single sample sequenced in a study of beta chain features in type 1 diabetes. Study-level points and caveats: The study found moderately but significantly shorter TCRB CDR3s in all four CD4+ subsets of Type 1 diabetes patients.

Their antigen targets remain unknown. The isolated RNA, all of it, was reverse transcribed, so expressed TCRB transcripts were what got sequenced. Profiling relied on immunoSEQ multiplex PCR, and the TCRdb table lists in-frame clones only, not all of them. The sample lists about 400,000 clones; over 9.5% were seen once. The source material was naive CD4+ T cells from blood. The receptors derive from a young woman with type 1 diabetes.

This chain links TRBV7-2 with TRBJ1-2, with 8 bases lining up with TRBD1. The CDR3 runs 12 residues. Germline values: CDR1 SGHTA, CDR2 FQGNSA. V lost 5 bases to trimming and J lost 8 bases; unmatched junction nucleotides: 4. The CDR3 nucleotides are TGTGCCAGCAGCCCAGGACAGGGCGGCTACACCTTC. Encoded protein: CASSPGQGGYTF.

The chain employs TRBV19 and TRBJ1-1, with unresolved D. Per the germline V gene, CDR1 is LNHDA and CDR2 is SQIVND (reference sequence). The CDR3 loop spans 18 amino acids. Trimming removed 0 bases from V and 0 bases from J, with 17 bases in between. CDR3 residues: CASSIDLSLRHLNTEAFF. The CDR3 DNA is TGTGCCAGTAGTATAGATTTAAGTTTACGACACCTGAACACTGAAGCTTTCTTT.

This clone was detected a few times. This chain joins TRBV4-3 and TRBJ1-4; weak D call: TRBD1 (5 bases). The germline V gene has CDR1 LGHNA and CDR2 YSLEER. CDR3 length: 14 amino acids. V lost 0 bases and J lost 15, with 17 bases in between. Written as DNA, the CDR3 is TGCGCCAGCAGCCAAGATCTTCCCAGGGATAGGATGTTTTTT. Its translation: CASSQDLPRDRMFF.

The rearrangement joins TRBV19 to TRBJ1-2; weak D call: TRBD1 (6 bases). The germline V gene encodes CDR1 LNHDA and CDR2 SQIVND (reference sequence). The V end lost 6 bases, the J end lost 0 bases, and 11 bases lay between the germline ends. The length of the CDR3 is 14 residues. CDR3 coding DNA: TGTGCCAGTAGAAAGGACAGAGCTAACTATGGCTACACCTTC. Protein sequence: CASRKDRANYGYTF.

The rearrangement links TRBV7-2 to TRBJ1-2; TRBD1 matches at 9 bases. The V gene end was trimmed by 4 bases and the J gene end by 4 bases; junction bases not matched to a gene: 7. The CDR3 sequence is 15 residues long. Germline CDR1 reads SGHTA; CDR2 reads FQGNSA. CDR3 sequence: CASSYRDRVVYGYTF. The CDR3 nucleotides read TGTGCCAGCAGCTACAGGGACAGGGTCGTCTATGGCTACACCTTC.

In its sample, this clone was seen a few times. The rearrangement links TRBV2 to TRBJ2-1; D not resolved. Germline V CDR1 and CDR2: SNHLY, FYNNEI. The CDR3 sequence is 12 residues long. The CDR3 loop reads CAWLFARNEQFF. CDR3 sequence (DNA): TGTGCGTGGCTTTTCGCCCGCAATGAGCAGTTCTTC. Variable domain in full (rest from reference TRBV2 and TRBJ2-1): EPEVTQTPSHQVTQMGQEVILRCVPISNHLYFYWYRQILGQKVEFLVSFYNNEISEKSEIFDDQFSVERPDGSNFTLKIRSTKLEDSAMYFCAWLFARNEQFFGPGTRLTVL.

The rearrangement joins TRBV4-2 to TRBJ2-7, with D possibly matching TRBD2 (5 bases). The CDR3 runs 15 residues. V lost 0 bases to trimming and J lost 0 bases, with 9 bases between them. Germline CDR1 is LGHNA and CDR2 is YNFKEQ. For the CDR3, the DNA is TGTGCCAGCAGCCAAGATCCCGGGATCTCCTACGAGCAGTACTTC. This codes for CASSQDPGISYEQYF.

V and J are TRBV6-6 and TRBJ2-7; D is possibly TRBD1 (6 bases). The V and J ends lost 2 bases and 5 bases respectively, with 13 bases between them. The germline V gene encodes CDR1 MNHNY and CDR2 SVGAGI (reference sequence). The length of the CDR3 is 14 residues. Here the CDR3 DNA reads TGTGCCAGCAGTTACCAGGGGAAGAGCGACGAGCAGTACTTC. This codes for CASSYQGKSDEQYF.

The chain is built from TRBV9 and TRBJ1-4; possible D gene TRBD1, 5 bases. Per germline, CDR1 SGDLS and CDR2 YYNGEE. This CDR3 is built from 14 residues. Trimming took off 2 bases at V and 8 bases at J, with 13 bases between the two ends. CDR3 region: CASSVGLEEEKLFF. The CDR3 bases are TGTGCCAGCAGCGTGGGACTGGAGGAAGAAAAACTGTTTTTT.

The table lists this clone with a few counts. The chain has TRBV6-5 and TRBJ2-1, with 13 bases fitting TRBD2. The CDR3 length is 15 residues. V lost 4 bases to trimming and J lost 7 bases; unmatched junction nucleotides: 4. Germline V gene sequence: CDR1 MNHEY, CDR2 SVGAGI. CDR3: CASSWGLAGSNEQFF. The CDR3 DNA reads TGTGCCAGCAGTTGGGGACTAGCGGGGAGTAATGAGCAGTTCTTC.

This clone was picked up a small number of times. J is TRBJ2-5 and V is TRBV27, with D perhaps TRBD2 (5 bases). Between the trimmed V and J ends, which lost 3 bases and 7 bases, there was a span of 12 bases. The CDR3 consists of 13 residues. Germline assignment: CDR1 MNHEY and CDR2 SMNVEV (reference sequence). The CDR3 coding sequence is TGTGCCAGCAGTTTGGGGAGAGAAGGGACCCAGTACTTC. This codes for CASSLGREGTQYF.

The chain links TRBV30 to TRBJ2-7; D remains ambiguous. CDR1 is GTSNPN, CDR2 SVGIG, per germline (reference sequence). The CDR3 loop spans 12 amino acids. Trimming removed 0 bases at V and 8 bases at J, with 11 bases between. The DNA of the CDR3 is TGTGCCTGGAGTGTCAACTCTGCCCAGCAGTACTTC. It encodes CAWSVNSAQQYF.

This clone occurred a few times. This chain links TRBV11-2 with TRBJ2-1; TRBD2 matches 9 bases. The V gene's germline CDR1 is SGHAT and CDR2 FQNNGV. With 2 bases clipped from V and 7 bases from J, the junction kept 6 bases outside the gene matches. The CDR3 has 15 amino acids. CDR3 loop: CASSLSSGKVNEQFF. CDR3 DNA: TGTGCCAGCAGCTTATCTAGCGGGAAAGTTAATGAGCAGTTCTTC. Together with reference TRBV11-2 and TRBJ2-1, the CDR3 gives the full variable domain: EAGVAQSPRYKIIEKRQSVAFWCNPISGHATLYWYQQILGQGPKLLIQFQNNGVVDDSQLPKDRFSAERLKGVDSTLKIQPAKLEDSAVYLCASSLSSGKVNEQFFGPGTRLTVL.

In its sample, this clone was seen a few times. The chain has TRBV18 and TRBJ2-6; D unresolved. Germline-derived CDR1 and CDR2 are KGHSH and LQKENI. V was trimmed by 0 bases and J by 4 bases, leaving 7 bases between them. There are 15 residues in the CDR3. DNA of the CDR3: TGTGCCAGCTCACCACCGGCCTCGGGGGCCAACGTCCTGACTTTC. Protein sequence: CASSPPASGANVLTF.

The chain employs TRBV18 and TRBJ2-7, with no clear D. This CDR3 is 15 amino acids long. The germline V and J ends were trimmed by 0 bases and 1 base, with 10 bases remaining between them. CDR1 and CDR2 from the germline V gene are KGHSH and LQKENI. This CDR3 reads CASSPPGRYSYEQYF. The CDR3 region has the DNA TGTGCCAGCTCACCACCTGGCAGATATTCCTACGAGCAGTACTTC.

This clone came up a few times. The genes are TRBV7-8 and TRBJ2-1, with TRBD2 matching 8 bases. V shed 1 base and J 3 bases; nucleotides not matched to a gene: 5. The CDR3 has 16 residues. Looked up from germline, CDR1 is SGHVS and CDR2 is FQNEAQ. In nucleotides, the CDR3 is TGTGCCAGCAGCTTAGGACGGCTAGCGGGCTACAATGAGCAGTTCTTC. Its protein is CASSLGRLAGYNEQFF.

This clone has more than one count but fewer than ten. The CDR3 DNA is TGTGCCAGCAGCCCCCCCGGGACAGGGCTAATCAATGAGCAGTTCTTC. Its translation: CASSPPGTGLINEQFF. The chain carries TRBV14 and TRBJ2-1, with 9 bases that match TRBD1. Looked up from germline, CDR1 is SGHDN and CDR2 is FVKESK. After removal of 4 bases from V and 6 bases from J, the junction contained 10 bases not matched to a gene. The CDR3 runs 16 residues.

V gene TRBV7-6 combines with J gene TRBJ2-7; perhaps TRBD1 as D (6 bases). V lost 1 base and J lost 3, with 13 bases in between. Germline V gives CDR1 SGHVS, CDR2 FNYEAQ. The CDR3 spans 15 residues. The CDR3 bases are TGTGCCAGCAGCTTAGAGGTTGGCAGGGGCTACGAGCAGTACTTC. Translated, it gives CASSLEVGRGYEQYF.

The chain combines TRBV2 with TRBJ2-7; perhaps TRBD1 as D (5 bases). Germline assignment: CDR1 SNHLY and CDR2 FYNNEI. Trimming removed 11 bases from V and 5 bases from J, with 19 bases in between. The CDR3 totals 13 residues. The CDR3, as DNA: TGTGCCGCCCGGCTAGGAATGGGGCACGAGCAGTACTTC. Translated: CAARLGMGHEQYF.

The chain is built from TRBV19 and TRBJ2-5, with no clear D. V lost 6 bases, J lost 3 bases, and 8 bases lay in between. Per germline, CDR1 LNHDA and CDR2 SQIVND (reference sequence). The CDR3 covers 12 residues. The CDR3 DNA sequence: TGTGCCAGTAGCCTAGGCAAAGAGACCCAGTACTTC. Its protein product is CASSLGKETQYF.

This clone was recorded a few times. The V call is TRBV2, the J call TRBJ2-7; 14 positions match TRBD2. This CDR3 is 15 amino acids long. Germline V CDR1 and CDR2: SNHLY, FYNNEI. J gave up 6 bases and V 6 bases, and 7 bases lay outside the gene matches. The CDR3 protein is CASRETSGRAGEQYF. The CDR3, as DNA: TGTGCCAGCAGGGAGACTAGCGGGAGGGCCGGCGAGCAGTACTTC.

The chain recombines TRBV5-6 with TRBJ2-5; 9 bases align to TRBD1. The V gene end was trimmed by 4 bases and the J gene end by 4 bases; junction bases not matched to a gene: 5. Germline lookup yields CDR1 SGHDT and CDR2 YYEEEE. The CDR3 is 14 residues long. The CDR3 region is CASSRGQGRETQYF. As DNA, the CDR3 is TGTGCCAGCAGCCGCGGACAGGGGAGAGAGACCCAGTACTTC.

CDR3 region: CASSQVTGSGEQYF. CDR3 DNA sequence: TGCGCCAGCAGCCAAGTAACAGGGTCGGGCGAGCAGTACTTC. V is TRBV4-3 and J is TRBJ2-7, with D possibly matching TRBD1 (6 bases). V was clipped by 1 base and J by 6 bases, with 13 bases between them. The CDR3 is 14 amino acids. Germline loops: CDR1 LGHNA, CDR2 YSLEER.